This TCR beta chain was captured by sequencing in a study of vaccination and CD4 T cells after COVID-19. This CDR3 contains 15 residues. The germline V gene encodes CDR1 MGHRA and CDR2 YSYEKL. The V end lost 0 bases, the J end lost 5 bases, and 13 bases lay between the germline ends. Cultured CD4+ T cells had their DNA profiled by the Oncomine TCR Beta short-read assay. TCRdb called the PCR reads again in MiXCR, with one record for every CDR3 protein. The repertoire consists of approximately 2,500 distinct CDR3 sequences, with about 20% occurring once and the leading ten covering roughly 27%. The treatment was: roughly 11-day PBMC culture with coronavirus spike peptide pools or control peptides (ViraFEST assay). During the years 2011-2018, before the COVID-19 pandemic, the unexposed donor's CD4+ T cells were collected. Expansion of antigen-specific T cells with peptide pools by ViraFEST preceded sequencing of TCRs. Cell supply allowing, SARS-CoV-2 S/N and four cold-coronavirus spikes probed unexposed-donor CD4+ T cells.

Remarks on this clonotype: What it binds is unknown.

Material: CD4+ T cells from blood, cultured in vitro. The chain recombines TRBV4-1 with TRBJ1-2; D is unclear. The clonotype was recovered from a human donor in good health. In DNA, the CDR3 is TGCGCCAGCAGCCAAGAGGCCCGGGGTGGGTATGGCTACACCTTC. Encoded protein: CASSQEARGGYGYTF.